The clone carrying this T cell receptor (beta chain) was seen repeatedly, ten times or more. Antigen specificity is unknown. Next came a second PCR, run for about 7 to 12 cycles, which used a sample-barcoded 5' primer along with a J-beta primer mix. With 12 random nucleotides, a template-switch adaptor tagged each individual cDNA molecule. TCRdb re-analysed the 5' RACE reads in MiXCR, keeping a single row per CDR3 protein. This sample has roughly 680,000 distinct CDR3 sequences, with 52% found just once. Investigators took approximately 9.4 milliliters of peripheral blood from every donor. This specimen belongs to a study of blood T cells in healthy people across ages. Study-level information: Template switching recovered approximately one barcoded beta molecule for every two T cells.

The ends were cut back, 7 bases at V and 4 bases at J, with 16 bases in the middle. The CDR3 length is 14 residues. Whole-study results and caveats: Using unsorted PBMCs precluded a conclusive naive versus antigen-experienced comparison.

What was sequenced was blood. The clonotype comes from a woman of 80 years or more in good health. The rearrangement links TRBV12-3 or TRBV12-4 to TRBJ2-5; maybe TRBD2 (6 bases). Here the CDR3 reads CASTPPGGLETQYF. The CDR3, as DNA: TGTGCCAGCACCCCCCCCGGAGGGCTAGAGACCCAGTACTTC.